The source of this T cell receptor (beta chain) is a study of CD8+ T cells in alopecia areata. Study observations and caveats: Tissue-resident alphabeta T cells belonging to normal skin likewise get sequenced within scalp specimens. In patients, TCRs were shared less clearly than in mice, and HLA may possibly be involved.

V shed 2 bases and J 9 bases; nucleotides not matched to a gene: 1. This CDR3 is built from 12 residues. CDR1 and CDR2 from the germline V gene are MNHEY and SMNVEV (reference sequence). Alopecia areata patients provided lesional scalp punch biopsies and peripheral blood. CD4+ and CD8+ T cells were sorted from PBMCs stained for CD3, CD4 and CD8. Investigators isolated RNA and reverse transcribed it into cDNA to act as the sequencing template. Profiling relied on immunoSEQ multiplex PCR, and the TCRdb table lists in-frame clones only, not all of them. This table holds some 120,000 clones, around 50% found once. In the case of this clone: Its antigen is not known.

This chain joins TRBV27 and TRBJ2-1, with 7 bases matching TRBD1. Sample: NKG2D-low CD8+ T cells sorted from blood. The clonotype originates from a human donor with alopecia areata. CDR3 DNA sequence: TGTGCCAGCAGTTTAGCAGGGGGTGAGCAGTTCTTC. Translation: CASSLAGGEQFF.